The 19 T cell receptor beta chains given below trace back to one sample, sequenced in a study of OX40 agonist ivuxolimab in advanced cancers. The data were produced by immunoSEQ multiplex PCR, yet TCRdb's version contains in-frame clones alone and is incomplete. The profile shows 90,000 or so clones, 80% to 90% of them singletons. Sequenced material: CD4+ or CD8+ T cells sorted from blood, taken in a trial of the OX40 agonist ivuxolimab. The receptors stem from an adult with an advanced solid tumor such as melanoma, head and neck, liver or kidney cancer.

This clone was seen a single time. V usage is TRBV19 and J usage is TRBJ2-6, with 8 bases that match TRBD1. Looked up from germline, CDR1 is LNHDA and CDR2 is SQIVND (reference sequence). The ends lost 5 bases at V and 3 bases at J; junction bases unmatched: 3. This CDR3 comprises 15 residues. CDR3 bases: TGTGCCAGTAGTCCGGACAGGGTTGGGGCCAACGTCCTGACTTTC. This gives the protein CASSPDRVGANVLTF.

CDR3 loop: CASSGGTSNQPQHF. Here the CDR3 DNA reads TGTGCCAGCAGTGGAGGGACAAGCAATCAGCCCCAGCATTTT. The chain combines TRBV6-1 with TRBJ1-5; TRBD1 might be the D (6 bases). Germline CDR1 and CDR2: MNHNS and SASEGT. The CDR3 extends over 14 amino acids. The germline V and J ends were trimmed by 4 bases and 1 base, with 8 bases remaining between them.

With regard to this clone: The sample has other DNA sequences that encode this CDR3 too. The V gene is TRBV6-5, the J gene TRBJ1-1; maybe TRBD1 (6 bases). The CDR3 has 14 amino acids. Germline assignment: CDR1 MNHEY and CDR2 SVGAGI. Between the trimmed V and J ends, which lost 6 bases and 2 bases, there was a span of 13 bases. The DNA of the CDR3 is TGTGCCAGCAGACCGGGACAAAGTAACACTGAAGCTTTCTTT. Residues: CASRPGQSNTEAFF.

CDR3: CASSLIQGDGSPLHF. CDR3 nucleotides: TGCGCCAGCAGCTTGATACAGGGGGATGGTTCACCCCTCCACTTT. The V gene is TRBV5-1, the J gene TRBJ1-6; 8 bases fit TRBD1. V shed 1 base and J 9 bases; nucleotides not matched to a gene: 6. This CDR3 is built from 15 residues. Germline V gives CDR1 SGHRS, CDR2 YFSETQ. Full variable domain (outside the CDR3, taken from reference TRBV5-1 and TRBJ1-6): KAGVTQTPRYLIKTRGQQVTLSCSPISGHRSVSWYQQTPGQGLQFLFEYFSETQRNKGNFPGRFSGRQFSNSRSEMNVSTLELGDSALYLCASSLIQGDGSPLHFGNGTRLTVT.

The chain joins TRBV29-1 to TRBJ1-2; TRBD1 matches 7 bases. V lost 4 bases and J lost 4; bases outside the gene matches: 6. The CDR3 extends over 13 amino acids. Germline V lookup: CDR1 SQVTM, CDR2 ANQGSEA. In nucleotides, the CDR3 is TGCAGCGTTGGGGCAGGGGGTCTCTATGGCTACACCTTC. It codes for CSVGAGGLYGYTF.

This clone has only one observation. This CDR3 is also generated by other DNA sequences in the sample. The V call is TRBV9, the J call TRBJ2-1; D remains ambiguous. Trimming removed 0 bases at V and 4 bases at J, with 5 bases between. Germline values: CDR1 SGDLS, CDR2 YYNGEE. CDR3 length equals 13 residues. The CDR3 spells CASSVGTYNEQFF. The CDR3 DNA sequence: TGTGCCAGCAGCGTAGGTACGTACAATGAGCAGTTCTTC.

This clone has a single count. The rearrangement joins TRBV7-2 to TRBJ1-2; 8 bases agree with TRBD1. The V gene end was trimmed by 4 bases and the J gene end by 4 bases; junction bases not matched to a gene: 17. Germline assignment: CDR1 SGHTA and CDR2 FQGNSA. The CDR3 contains 18 residues. CDR3 region: CASSSRGSRQGIPYGYTF. The CDR3 nucleotides are TGTGCCAGCAGCTCCCGAGGAAGCCGACAGGGGATACCCTATGGCTACACCTTC.

This rearrangement joins TRBV5-4 to TRBJ1-1; D may be TRBD1 (5 bases). CDR3 size: 14 residues. V was cut by 1 base and J by 2 bases, with 9 bases left in between. Germline values: CDR1 SGHNT, CDR2 YYREEE (reference sequence). As DNA, the CDR3 is TGTGCCAGCAGCTTGATTGGGGGAAACACTGAAGCTTTCTTT. Amino acids: CASSLIGGNTEAFF.

The gene calls are TRBV5-1 and TRBJ2-3, with D uncertain. Germline CDR1 and CDR2: SGHRS and YFSETQ. Trimming cost V 0 bases and J 2 bases, with 10 bases left between them. The CDR3 sequence is 15 residues long. CDR3 loop: CASSLDRGSTDTQYF. The CDR3 nucleotides are TGCGCCAGCAGCTTGGACAGAGGTTCCACAGATACGCAGTATTTT.

This clone has only a few counts. The gene calls are TRBV5-6 and TRBJ2-1; perhaps TRBD1 as D (6 bases). Germline loops: CDR1 SGHDT, CDR2 YYEEEE. There are 15 residues in the CDR3. V gave up 1 base and J gave up 6 bases, with 14 bases separating them. Here the CDR3 DNA reads TGTGCCAGCAGCTTGTCGGACACAGGGATCAATGAGCAGTTCTTC. Its protein product is CASSLSDTGINEQFF.

The chain is built from TRBV7-9 and TRBJ1-1, with D perhaps matching TRBD1 (5 bases). The V and J ends lost 8 bases and 4 bases respectively, with 17 bases between them. Per germline, CDR1 SEHNR and CDR2 FQNEAQ (reference sequence). The CDR3 consists of 14 residues. CDR3 nucleotide sequence: TGTGCCAGCCCCCTTGGAGAGGGGCCCACTGAAGCTTTCTTT. Translated: CASPLGEGPTEAFF.

The V gene is TRBV15, the J gene TRBJ2-1; TRBD2 agrees at 11 bases. This CDR3 is 15 amino acids long. The trim removed 6 bases at V and 4 bases at J, leaving 5 bases unmatched. CDR1 is LNHNV and CDR2 is YYDKDF in the germline V gene (reference sequence). The CDR3: CATSKGLAEYNEQFF. The CDR3 DNA sequence: TGTGCCACCAGTAAGGGACTAGCGGAGTACAATGAGCAGTTCTTC.

The chain carries TRBV28 and TRBJ1-3, with D possibly matching TRBD1 (5 bases). Trimming took off 2 bases at V and 2 bases at J, with 7 bases between the two ends. CDR3 size: 14 residues. Looked up from germline, CDR1 is MDHEN and CDR2 is SYDVKM. The CDR3 spells CASSLGGTGNTIYF. In DNA form, the CDR3 reads TGTGCCAGCAGTTTAGGGGGAACTGGAAACACCATATATTTT.

The chain employs TRBV5-1 and TRBJ2-7, with TRBD1 as a possible D gene (5 bases). CDR1 is SGHRS, CDR2 YFSETQ, per germline. The V gene lost 2 bases and the J gene lost 2 bases, with 11 bases spanning the gap. CDR3 size: 14 residues. The CDR3 nucleotides are TGCGCCAGCAGCTTATTACAGGAAGCCTACGAGCAGTACTTC. It is translated as CASSLLQEAYEQYF.

The chain is built from TRBV19 and TRBJ1-2, with a weak D call TRBD1 (5 bases). V dropped 4 bases and J dropped 2 bases, with 11 bases sitting between them. Germline CDR1 LNHDA, CDR2 SQIVND (reference sequence). There are 14 residues in the CDR3. The CDR3 DNA sequence: TGTGCCAGTAGTAGGGGGGAATACAACTATGGCTACACCTTC. Translating it yields CASSRGEYNYGYTF.

The chain is built from TRBV2 and TRBJ1-2; D is undetermined. This CDR3 contains 13 residues. The germline V and J ends were trimmed by 8 bases and 0 bases, with 10 bases remaining between them. Germline lookup yields CDR1 SNHLY and CDR2 FYNNEI. CDR3 sequence: CASLFRSNYGYTF. CDR3 nucleotide sequence: TGTGCCAGCCTTTTCAGATCTAACTATGGCTACACCTTC.

This chain uses TRBV30 with TRBJ2-7; 10 nucleotides agree with TRBD1. In germline, CDR1 is GTSNPN, CDR2 SVGIG (reference sequence). The CDR3 length is 14 residues. Losses at the gene ends were 4 bases for V and 9 bases for J; bases not matched to a gene: 12. CDR3 in amino acids: CAWISGTGAPGQYF. DNA for the CDR3: TGTGCCTGGATCAGCGGGACAGGGGCCCCCGGGCAGTACTTC.

J is TRBJ2-1 and V is TRBV5-4; TRBD2 matches 12 bases. CDR1 SGHNT and CDR2 YYREEE come from the germline V gene (reference sequence). Trimming took 3 bases from V and 2 from J; bases not matched to a gene: 6. The CDR3 contains 17 residues. The CDR3 sequence: CASSSGLAGSTYNEQFF. The DNA for the CDR3 is TGTGCCAGCAGCTCAGGACTAGCGGGATCTACCTACAATGAGCAGTTCTTC.

This chain joins TRBV4-2 and TRBJ2-1; 12 bases line up with TRBD1. CDR1 LGHNA and CDR2 YNFKEQ come from the germline V gene. CDR3 length: 16 amino acids. The junction had 8 bases not matched to a gene; V was cut back by 2 bases and J by 9 bases. The CDR3 nucleotides are TGTGCCAGCAGCCAACCCGGGACAGGGGGCATCAGTGAGCAGTTCTTC. This sequence encodes CASSQPGTGGISEQFF.